This entry is about one T cell receptor beta chain. The sample comes from a study of blood T cell repertoires in COVID-19. Study details: Sources were T cells, B-cell-depleted T cells, or PBMCs; the material itself was cDNA or gDNA.

The CDR3 runs 14 residues. Trimming left V 6 bases short and J 7 bases short, with 17 bases between. CDR1 is ENHRY, CDR2 SYGVKD, per germline. Some clones are missing from TCRdb's copy, which holds only in-frame ones; the method was immunoSEQ multiplex PCR. The sample records 100,000 to 120,000 clones, less than 85% being singletons. The chain links TRBV10-3 to TRBJ2-3; TRBD1 is a possible D gene (7 bases). The specimen was peripheral blood. The clonotype originates from a woman aged 80 or older with acute or convalescent COVID-19. The DNA of the CDR3 is TGTGCCATCAGCCGAACAGGGGAGGAAAATACGCAGTATTTT. This translates into CAISRTGEENTQYF.